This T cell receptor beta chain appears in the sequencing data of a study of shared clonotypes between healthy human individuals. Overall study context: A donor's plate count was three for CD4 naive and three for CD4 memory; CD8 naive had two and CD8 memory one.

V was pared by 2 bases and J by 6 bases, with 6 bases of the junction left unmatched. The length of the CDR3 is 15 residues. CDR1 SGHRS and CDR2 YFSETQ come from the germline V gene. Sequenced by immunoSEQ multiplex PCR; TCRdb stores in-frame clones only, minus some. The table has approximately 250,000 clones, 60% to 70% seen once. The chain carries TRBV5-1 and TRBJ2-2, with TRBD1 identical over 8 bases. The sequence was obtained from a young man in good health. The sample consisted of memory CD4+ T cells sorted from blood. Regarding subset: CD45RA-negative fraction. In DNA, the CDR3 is TGCGCCAGCAGCTTCGCGACAGGGGTGGCCGGGGAGCTGTTTTTT. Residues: CASSFATGVAGELFF.